The source of this TCR beta chain is a study of T cell repertoires in cytomegalovirus infection. Study summary: An indication of both CMV infection and matching HLA type came from public TCR beta signatures. Study-level findings and limits: The cumulative frequency of public TCR beta families distinguished individuals who carried CMV together with the relevant HLA. Ex vivo responses were dominated by HLA-C-restricted CMV-specific TCR beta clonotypes.

TCRdb re-called the reads with MiXCR, one entry per CDR3 protein. The sample has approximately 260,000 distinct CDR3 sequences, about 17% seen once. The CDR3 is 13 amino acids. Per the germline V gene, CDR1 is DFQATT and CDR2 is SNEGSKA (reference sequence). Comments on this clonotype: The antigen is not known.

The receptor was isolated from a human donor in good health (CMV status not recorded). Some clones in this sample may be carry-over from other donors' samples. V usage is TRBV20-1 and J usage is TRBJ1-1, with TRBD1 as a possible D gene (6 bases). Sample: CD8+ T cells from PBMCs. The CDR3 nucleotides are TGCAGGGCCAGAATGAGGGGAGGGACAGAAGCTTTCTTT. Translating gives CRARMRGGTEAFF.